This T cell receptor (beta chain) was found in a study of T cells after yellow fever vaccination. Using its own MiXCR run on the 5' RACE reads, TCRdb lists one record per CDR3 protein. The table includes hundreds of thousands of distinct CDR3 sequences, over 9% detected once. Regarding the study as a whole: Among all clonotypes, a small share was observed in both CD4 and CD8 compartments.

The ends were cut back, 3 bases at V and 1 base at J, with 13 bases in the middle. Germline values: CDR1 DFQATT, CDR2 SNEGSKA (reference sequence). The CDR3 covers 15 residues. In the case of this clonotype: Antigen unknown.

The TCR sequence derives from a young man who received the YFV17D yellow fever vaccine. The sample here was PBMCs, taken on the day of the yellow fever booster vaccination. The chain joins TRBV20-1 to TRBJ1-5; D unresolved. The CDR3 spells CSASPTAGSNQPQHF. The CDR3 DNA reads as TGCAGTGCTAGCCCCACGGCAGGAAGCAATCAGCCCCAGCATTTT.